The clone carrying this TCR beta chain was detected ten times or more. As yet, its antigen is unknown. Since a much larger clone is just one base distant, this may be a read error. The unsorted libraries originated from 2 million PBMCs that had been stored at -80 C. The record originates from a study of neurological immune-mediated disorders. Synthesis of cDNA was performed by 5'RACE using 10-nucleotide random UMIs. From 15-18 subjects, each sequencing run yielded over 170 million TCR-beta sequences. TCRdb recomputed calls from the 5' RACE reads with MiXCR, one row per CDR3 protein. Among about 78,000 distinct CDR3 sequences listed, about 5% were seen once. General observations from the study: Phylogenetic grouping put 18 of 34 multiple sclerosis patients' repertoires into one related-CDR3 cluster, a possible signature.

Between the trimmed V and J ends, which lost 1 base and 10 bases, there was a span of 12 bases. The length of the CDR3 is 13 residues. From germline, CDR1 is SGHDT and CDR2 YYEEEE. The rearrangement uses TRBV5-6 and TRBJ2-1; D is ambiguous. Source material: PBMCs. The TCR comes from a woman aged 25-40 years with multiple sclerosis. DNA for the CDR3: TGTGCCAGCAGCTTGAAAGAGACTGGAGAGCAGTTCTTC. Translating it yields CASSLKETGEQFF.